The source of this T cell receptor beta chain is a study of blood T cell repertoires in COVID-19. Study details: Specimens from acute and convalescent COVID-19 originated in the United States, Italy and Spain. T cells, B-cell-depleted T cells, or PBMCs provided the cDNA or gDNA that served as material.

CDR1 LGHDT and CDR2 YNNKEL come from the germline V gene (reference sequence). V was shortened by 4 bases and J by 0 bases, with 13 bases between the two germline ends. This CDR3 contains 16 residues. In the authors' workflow: Estimation of nucleated cell counts relied on the amplification of reference gene primers. Assay: immunoSEQ multiplex PCR; the TCRdb copy retains only in-frame clones and omits some. V, J and clone size are taken as reported in that table, and D and trimming were inferred from the DNA itself. Among about 49,000 clones, more than 85% were seen once, and the ten largest hold less than 5.5%.

The sequenced sample consisted of peripheral blood. This chain connects TRBV3-1 (or the pseudogene TRBV3-2) to TRBJ1-3; a possible D gene is TRBD1 (6 bases). The source of this sequence is a man in his forties or fifties with active COVID-19. CDR3 protein: CASSLGGWVSGNTIYF. CDR3 in DNA: TGTGCCAGCAGCCTTGGGGGCTGGGTCTCTGGAAACACCATATATTTT.